A single sample gave rise to the 15 T cell receptor beta chains below, sequenced in a study of blood T cell repertoires in COVID-19. Sequencing used immunoSEQ multiplex PCR; TCRdb keeps in-frame clones, though not all of them. The sample shows 35,000 to 45,000 clones, around four fifths of them seen only once. The sequenced sample was peripheral blood. All receptors come from a man between 70 and 80 years old with acute or convalescent COVID-19.

The J gene is TRBJ1-1, the V gene TRBV7-2; the D gene is possibly TRBD1 (5 bases). The CDR3 consists of 15 residues. Trimming took 5 bases from V and 7 from J, leaving 20 bases between them. Germline CDR1 and CDR2: SGHTA and FQGNSA. The CDR3 reads CASSLYSAGGGEAFF. For the CDR3, the DNA is TGTGCCAGCAGCCTGTACTCAGCCGGGGGGGGTGAAGCTTTCTTT.

This chain links TRBV30 with TRBJ2-7; the D gene is possibly TRBD2 (6 bases). V gave up 4 bases and J gave up 0 bases, with 10 bases separating them. From germline, CDR1 is GTSNPN and CDR2 SVGIG (reference sequence). The CDR3 has 13 amino acids. In nucleotides, the CDR3 is TGTGCCTGGACTAGCGACAGCTCCTACGAGCAGTACTTC. As protein: CAWTSDSSYEQYF.

CDR3 sequence (DNA): TGTGCCAGCAGCCAACAGGGGCCCTCCACAGATACGCAGTATTTT. Translation gives CASSQQGPSTDTQYF. J is TRBJ2-3 and V is TRBV7-9; 7 bases map to TRBD1. V shed 5 bases, J shed 2 bases, and the junction held 7 bases outside the gene matches. Germline-derived CDR1 and CDR2 are SEHNR and FQNEAQ (reference sequence). This CDR3 region has 15 residues.

This rearrangement joins TRBV5-6 to TRBJ2-1; D is unresolved. Germline CDR1 and CDR2: SGHDT and YYEEEE. Trimming took off 1 base at V and 9 bases at J, with 8 bases between the two ends. The CDR3 totals 12 residues. The CDR3 nucleotides read TGTGCCAGCAGCTTGCAGATTTCTGAGCAGTTCTTC. Its translation is CASSLQISEQFF.

The gene calls are TRBV27 and TRBJ1-1; D may be TRBD1 (6 bases). V was shortened by 6 bases and J by 4 bases, with 21 bases between the two germline ends. CDR3 length: 16 amino acids. The V gene's germline CDR1 is MNHEY and CDR2 SMNVEV (reference sequence). The CDR3 loop reads CASSLAPLGAFTEAFF. The CDR3 DNA follows: TGTGCCAGCAGCCTTGCTCCCCTGGGGGCGTTCACTGAAGCTTTCTTT.

CDR3: CASTSGTGVYGYTF. Written as DNA, the CDR3 is TGTGCCAGCACCTCCGGGACAGGGGTCTATGGCTACACCTTC. The genes are TRBV6-5 and TRBJ1-2; TRBD1 aligns across 10 bases. The CDR3 is 14 residues long. The germline V gene has CDR1 MNHEY and CDR2 SVGAGI. V was pared by 7 bases and J by 4 bases, with 6 bases of the junction left unmatched.

V and J are TRBV29-1 and TRBJ1-3; tentative D call: TRBD1 (6 bases). CDR3 length equals 16 residues. Germline V lookup: CDR1 SQVTM, CDR2 ANQGSEA. The V end was cut by 5 bases, the J end by 0 bases, with 17 bases between. DNA of the CDR3: TGCAGCGTTTTCGGCAGGGGCGACCTCTCTGGAAACACCATATATTTT. Amino acid sequence: CSVFGRGDLSGNTIYF.

V gene TRBV6-6 combines with J gene TRBJ1-1; D unresolved. The ends were cut back, 7 bases at V and 5 bases at J, with 11 bases in the middle. The germline V gene encodes CDR1 MNHNY and CDR2 SVGAGI (reference sequence). The CDR3 spans 12 residues. The CDR3 DNA follows: TGTGCCAGCATAGAACGGTGGACTGAAGCTTTCTTT. Amino acids: CASIERWTEAFF.

The rearrangement uses TRBV27 and TRBJ1-1, with TRBD1 matching over 9 bases. This CDR3 has 13 residues. The trim removed 4 bases at V and 9 bases at J, leaving 6 bases unmatched. Germline CDR1 is MNHEY and CDR2 is SMNVEV (reference sequence). CDR3 DNA: TGTGCCAGCAGTTCGGACAGGGGAGAAAAAGCTTTCTTT. It specifies CASSSDRGEKAFF.

The rearrangement joins TRBV6-2 or TRBV6-3 to TRBJ1-5; 9 nucleotides match TRBD1. Unmatched junction bases numbered 12, after V lost 3 bases and J lost 0 bases. Germline V gene lookup returns CDR1 MNHEY and CDR2 SVGEGT. This CDR3 spans 19 amino acids. CDR3 sequence: CASSYPGQGGLVSNQPQHF. CDR3 bases: TGTGCCAGCAGTTATCCGGGACAGGGCGGATTAGTTAGCAATCAGCCCCAGCATTTT.

The chain recombines TRBV19 with TRBJ2-7; 7 nucleotides match TRBD1. The CDR3 runs to 17 residues. Germline lookup yields CDR1 LNHDA and CDR2 SQIVND (reference sequence). Trimming removed 8 bases from V and 2 bases from J; junction bases left unmatched: 18. The CDR3 region has the DNA TGTGCCAGTCGGAAGACCCGACAGGGTGGGAGCCCCTACGAGCAGTACTTC. This encodes CASRKTRQGGSPYEQYF.

The CDR3 loop reads CASSAGGEIFNEQFF. Written as DNA, the CDR3 is TGCGCCAGCAGCGCAGGGGGCGAAATATTCAATGAGCAGTTCTTC. The chain uses TRBV10-1 and TRBJ2-1; 8 bases agree with TRBD1. CDR3 length: 15 amino acids. V lost 6 bases and J lost 6; bases outside the gene matches: 10. The germline V gene has CDR1 WNHNN and CDR2 SYGVQD (reference sequence).

The chain has TRBV2 and TRBJ2-7; 12 positions match TRBD2. From germline, CDR1 is SNHLY and CDR2 FYNNEI. The V segment lost 6 bases and the J segment 3 bases; nucleotides outside the gene matches: 6. CDR3 length: 15 residues. CDR3 DNA sequence: TGTGCCAGCAGGGCAACTAGCGGGAGGTTCTACGAGCAGTACTTC. Protein product: CASRATSGRFYEQYF.

This rearrangement joins TRBV30 to TRBJ1-2; 7 bases fit TRBD1. The CDR3 is 15 amino acids. V trimming: 5 bases; J trimming: 2 bases; junction bases outside the gene matches: 11. Germline V gene sequence: CDR1 GTSNPN, CDR2 SVGIG (reference sequence). The CDR3 nucleotides are TGTGCCTGGGGACCTTTGGTGGGACAGAACTATGGCTACACCTTC. Residues: CAWGPLVGQNYGYTF.

The chain carries TRBV15 and TRBJ2-6, with 11 bases lining up with TRBD1. Germline values: CDR1 LNHNV, CDR2 YYDKDF (reference sequence). V trimming: 4 bases; J trimming: 0 bases; junction bases outside the gene matches: 2. This CDR3 comprises 17 residues. The CDR3 is CATSKDRGPSGANVLTF. In DNA form, the CDR3 reads TGTGCCACCAGCAAGGACAGGGGGCCCTCTGGGGCCAACGTCCTGACTTTC.